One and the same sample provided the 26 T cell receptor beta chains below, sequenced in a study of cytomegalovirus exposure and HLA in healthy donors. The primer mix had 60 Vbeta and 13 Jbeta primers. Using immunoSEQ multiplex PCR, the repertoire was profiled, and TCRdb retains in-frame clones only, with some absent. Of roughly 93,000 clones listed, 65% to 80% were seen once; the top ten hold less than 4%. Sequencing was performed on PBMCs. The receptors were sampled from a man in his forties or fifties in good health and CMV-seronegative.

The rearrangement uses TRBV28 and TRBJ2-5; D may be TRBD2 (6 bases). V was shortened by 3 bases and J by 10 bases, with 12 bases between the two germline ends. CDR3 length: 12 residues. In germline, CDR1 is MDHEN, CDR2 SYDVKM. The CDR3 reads CASSFSGSGQYF. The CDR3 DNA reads TGTGCCAGCAGTTTTAGCGGATCCGGCCAGTACTTC.

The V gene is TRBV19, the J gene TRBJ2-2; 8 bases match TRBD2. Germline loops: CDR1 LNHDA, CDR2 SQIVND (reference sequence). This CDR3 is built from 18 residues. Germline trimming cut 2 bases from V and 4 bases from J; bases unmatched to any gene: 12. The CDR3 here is CASSIPPGIAGPTGELFF. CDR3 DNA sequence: TGTGCCAGTAGTATACCCCCCGGGATAGCGGGACCCACCGGGGAGCTGTTTTTT.

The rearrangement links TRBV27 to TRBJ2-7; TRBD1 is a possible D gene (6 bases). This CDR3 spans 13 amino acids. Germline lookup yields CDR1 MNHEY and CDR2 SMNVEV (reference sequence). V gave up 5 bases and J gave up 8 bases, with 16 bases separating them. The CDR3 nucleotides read TGTGCCAGCAGTCGAGGGACACTCCGCCAGCAGTACTTC. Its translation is CASSRGTLRQQYF.

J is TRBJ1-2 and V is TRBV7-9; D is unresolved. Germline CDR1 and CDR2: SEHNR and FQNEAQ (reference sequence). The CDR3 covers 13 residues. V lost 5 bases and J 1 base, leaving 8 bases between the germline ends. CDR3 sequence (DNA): TGTGCCAGCAGCCCCTCGAGTAACTATGGCTACACCTTC. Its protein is CASSPSSNYGYTF.

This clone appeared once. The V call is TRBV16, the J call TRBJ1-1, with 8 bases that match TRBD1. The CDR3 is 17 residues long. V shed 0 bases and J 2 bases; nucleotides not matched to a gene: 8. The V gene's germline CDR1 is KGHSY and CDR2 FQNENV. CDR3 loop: CASSQSVGQGQNTEAFF. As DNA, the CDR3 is TGTGCCAGCAGCCAATCGGTTGGACAGGGACAAAACACTGAAGCTTTCTTT.

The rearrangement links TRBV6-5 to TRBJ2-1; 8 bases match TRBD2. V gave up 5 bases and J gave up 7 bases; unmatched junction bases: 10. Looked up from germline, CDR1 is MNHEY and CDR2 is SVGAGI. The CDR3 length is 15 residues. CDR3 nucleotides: TGTGCCAGCAGTCCGCGGACTAGCAGGGGAAATGAGCAGTTCTTC. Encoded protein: CASSPRTSRGNEQFF.

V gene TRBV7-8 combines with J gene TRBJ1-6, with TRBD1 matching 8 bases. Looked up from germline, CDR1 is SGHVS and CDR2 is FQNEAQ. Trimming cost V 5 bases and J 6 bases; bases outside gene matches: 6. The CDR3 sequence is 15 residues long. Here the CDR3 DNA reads TGTGCCAGCAGCCAGCTGACAGGGGCTAATTCACCCCTCCACTTT. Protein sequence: CASSQLTGANSPLHF.

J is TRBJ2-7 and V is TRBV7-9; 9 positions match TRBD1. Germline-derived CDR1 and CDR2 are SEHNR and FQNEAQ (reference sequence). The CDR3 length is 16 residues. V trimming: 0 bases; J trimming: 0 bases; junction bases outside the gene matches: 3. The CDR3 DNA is TGTGCCAGCAGCTTAGCTGGACAGGGGTACTCCTACGAGCAGTACTTC. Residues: CASSLAGQGYSYEQYF.

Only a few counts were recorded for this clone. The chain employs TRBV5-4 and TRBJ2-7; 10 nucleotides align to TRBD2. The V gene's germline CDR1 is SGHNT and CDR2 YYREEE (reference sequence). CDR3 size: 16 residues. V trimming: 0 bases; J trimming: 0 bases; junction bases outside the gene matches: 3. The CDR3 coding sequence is TGTGCCAGCAGCTTGGCGGCTAGCGGGAGCTCCTACGAGCAGTACTTC. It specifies CASSLAASGSSYEQYF. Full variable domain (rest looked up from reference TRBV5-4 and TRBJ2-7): ETGVTQSPTHLIKTRGQQVTLRCSSQSGHNTVSWYQQALGQGPQFIFQYYREEENGRGNFPPRFSGLQFPNYSSELNVNALELDDSALYLCASSLAASGSSYEQYFGPGTRLTVT.

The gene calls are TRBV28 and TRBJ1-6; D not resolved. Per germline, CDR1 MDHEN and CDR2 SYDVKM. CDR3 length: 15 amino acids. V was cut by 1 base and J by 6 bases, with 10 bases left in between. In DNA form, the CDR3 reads TGTGCCAGCAGTTTATCCATCGGTGTTAATTCACCCCTCCACTTT. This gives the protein CASSLSIGVNSPLHF.

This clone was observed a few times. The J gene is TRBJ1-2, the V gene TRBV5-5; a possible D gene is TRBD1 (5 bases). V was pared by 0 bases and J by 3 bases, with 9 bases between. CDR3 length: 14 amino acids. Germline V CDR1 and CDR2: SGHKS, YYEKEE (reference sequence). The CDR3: CASSLVRGDYGYTF. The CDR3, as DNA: TGTGCCAGCAGCTTGGTTAGGGGCGACTATGGCTACACCTTC. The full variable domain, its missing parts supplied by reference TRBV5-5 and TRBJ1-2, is DAGVTQSPTHLIKTRGQQVTLRCSPISGHKSVSWYQQVLGQGPQFIFQYYEKEERGRGNFPDRFSARQFPNYSSELNVNALLLGDSALYLCASSLVRGDYGYTFGSGTRLTVV.

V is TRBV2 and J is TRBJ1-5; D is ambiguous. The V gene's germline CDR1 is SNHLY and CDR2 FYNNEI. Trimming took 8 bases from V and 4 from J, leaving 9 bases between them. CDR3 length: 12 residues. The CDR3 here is CASGRQNQPQHF. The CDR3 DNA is TGTGCCAGCGGCCGACAAAATCAGCCCCAGCATTTT.

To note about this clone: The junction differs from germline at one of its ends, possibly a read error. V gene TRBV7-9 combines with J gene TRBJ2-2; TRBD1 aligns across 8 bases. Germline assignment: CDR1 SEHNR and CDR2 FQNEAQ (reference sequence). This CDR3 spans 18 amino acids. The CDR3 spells CSSSLDGPGGGSTGELFF. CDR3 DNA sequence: TGTTCCAGCAGCTTAGATGGTCCAGGGGGCGGTAGCACCGGGGAGCTGTTTTTT.

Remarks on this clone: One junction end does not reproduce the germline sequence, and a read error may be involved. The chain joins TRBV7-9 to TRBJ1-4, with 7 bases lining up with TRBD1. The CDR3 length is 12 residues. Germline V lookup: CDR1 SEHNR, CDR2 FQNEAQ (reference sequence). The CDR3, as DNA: TGTTCCAGCGGGGACAGTGGGGAAAAACTGTTTTTT. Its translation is CSSGDSGEKLFF.

CDR3 in amino acids: CASSLTGRGAISPPYF. The DNA for the CDR3 is TGTGCCAGCAGCTTAACGGGGCGGGGGGCGATTTCTCCGCCGTATTTT. The rearrangement uses TRBV7-3 and TRBJ2-3, with TRBD2 matching 8 bases. V shed 0 bases and J 14 bases; nucleotides not matched to a gene: 16. The germline CDR1 and CDR2 sequences are SGHTA and FQGTGA. CDR3 length equals 16 residues.

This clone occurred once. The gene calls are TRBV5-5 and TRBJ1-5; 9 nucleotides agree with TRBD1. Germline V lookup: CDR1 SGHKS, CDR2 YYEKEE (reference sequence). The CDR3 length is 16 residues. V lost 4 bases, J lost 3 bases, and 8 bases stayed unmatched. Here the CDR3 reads CASSHGQGRSNQPQHF. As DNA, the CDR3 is TGTGCCAGCAGCCATGGACAGGGGCGATCCAATCAGCCCCAGCATTTT.

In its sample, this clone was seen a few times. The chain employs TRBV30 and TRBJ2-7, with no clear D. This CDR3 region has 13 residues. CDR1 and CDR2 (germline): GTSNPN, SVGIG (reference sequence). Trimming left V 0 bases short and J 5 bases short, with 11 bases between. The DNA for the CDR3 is TGTGCCTGGAGTGTTCAACCAGGCCACGAGCAGTACTTC. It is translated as CAWSVQPGHEQYF.

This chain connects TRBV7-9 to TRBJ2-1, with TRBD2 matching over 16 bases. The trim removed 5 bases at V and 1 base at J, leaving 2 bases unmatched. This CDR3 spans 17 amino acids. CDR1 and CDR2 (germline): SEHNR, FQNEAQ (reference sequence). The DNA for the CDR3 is TGTGCCAGCAGCAAGGGACTAGCGGGGGGGTCCTACAATGAGCAGTTCTTC. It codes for CASSKGLAGGSYNEQFF.

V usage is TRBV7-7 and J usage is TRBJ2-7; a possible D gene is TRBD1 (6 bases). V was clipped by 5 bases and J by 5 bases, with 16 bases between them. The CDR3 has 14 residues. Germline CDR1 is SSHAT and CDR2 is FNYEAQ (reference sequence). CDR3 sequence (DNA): TGTGCCAGCAGCCTACAGGGAGAGGGTCACGAGCAGTACTTC. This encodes CASSLQGEGHEQYF.

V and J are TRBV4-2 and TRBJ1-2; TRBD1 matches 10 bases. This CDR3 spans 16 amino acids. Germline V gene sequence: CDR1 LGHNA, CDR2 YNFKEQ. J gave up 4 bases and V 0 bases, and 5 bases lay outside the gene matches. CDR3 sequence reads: CASSQDSGQGIYGYTF. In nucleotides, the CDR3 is TGTGCCAGCAGCCAAGATTCGGGACAGGGGATCTATGGCTACACCTTC.

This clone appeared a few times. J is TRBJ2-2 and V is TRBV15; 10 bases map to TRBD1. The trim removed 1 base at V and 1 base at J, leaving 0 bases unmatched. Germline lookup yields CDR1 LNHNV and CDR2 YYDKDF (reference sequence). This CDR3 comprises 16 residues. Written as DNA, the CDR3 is TGTGCCACCAGCAGAGGGACAGGGGGGAACACCGGGGAGCTGTTTTTT. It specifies CATSRGTGGNTGELFF.

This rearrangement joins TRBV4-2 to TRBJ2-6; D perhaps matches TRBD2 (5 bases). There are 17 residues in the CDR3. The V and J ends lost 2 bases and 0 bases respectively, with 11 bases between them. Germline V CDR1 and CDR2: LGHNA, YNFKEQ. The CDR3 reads CASSQILGSSGANVLTF. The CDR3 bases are TGTGCCAGCAGCCAAATTTTGGGGAGCTCTGGGGCCAACGTCCTGACTTTC.

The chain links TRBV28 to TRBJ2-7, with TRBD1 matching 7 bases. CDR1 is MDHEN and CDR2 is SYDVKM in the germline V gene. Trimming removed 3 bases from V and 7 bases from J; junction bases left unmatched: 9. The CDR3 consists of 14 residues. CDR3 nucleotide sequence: TGTGCCAGCAGTTTTAGGGGGCGCAATTTAGAGCAGTACTTC. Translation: CASSFRGRNLEQYF.

CDR3 sequence reads: CASSGTAGNTIYF. The CDR3, as DNA: TGTGCCAGCAGTGGGACAGCTGGAAACACCATATATTTT. The chain uses TRBV2 and TRBJ1-3, with a weak D call TRBD1 (6 bases). The CDR3 loop spans 13 amino acids. V dropped 4 bases and J dropped 2 bases, with 6 bases sitting between them. CDR1 is SNHLY, CDR2 FYNNEI, per germline. The whole variable domain, remainder taken from reference TRBV2 and TRBJ1-3, is EPEVTQTPSHQVTQMGQEVILRCVPISNHLYFYWYRQILGQKVEFLVSFYNNEISEKSEIFDDQFSVERPDGSNFTLKIRSTKLEDSAMYFCASSGTAGNTIYFGEGSWLTVV.

CDR3 bases: TGTGCCAGCAGTGACGACAGGGTACAAGAGACCCAGTACTTC. This codes for CASSDDRVQETQYF. The rearrangement links TRBV6-5 to TRBJ2-5; 7 bases map to TRBD1. This CDR3 has 14 amino acids. The junction had 5 bases not matched to a gene; V was cut back by 5 bases and J by 2 bases. CDR1 is MNHEY and CDR2 is SVGAGI in the germline V gene.

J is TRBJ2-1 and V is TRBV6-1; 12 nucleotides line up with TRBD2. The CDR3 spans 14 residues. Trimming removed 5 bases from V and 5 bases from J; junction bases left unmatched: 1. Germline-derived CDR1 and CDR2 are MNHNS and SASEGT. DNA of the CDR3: TGTGCCAGCAGTAGACTAGCGGGGGACAATGAGCAGTTCTTC. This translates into CASSRLAGDNEQFF.